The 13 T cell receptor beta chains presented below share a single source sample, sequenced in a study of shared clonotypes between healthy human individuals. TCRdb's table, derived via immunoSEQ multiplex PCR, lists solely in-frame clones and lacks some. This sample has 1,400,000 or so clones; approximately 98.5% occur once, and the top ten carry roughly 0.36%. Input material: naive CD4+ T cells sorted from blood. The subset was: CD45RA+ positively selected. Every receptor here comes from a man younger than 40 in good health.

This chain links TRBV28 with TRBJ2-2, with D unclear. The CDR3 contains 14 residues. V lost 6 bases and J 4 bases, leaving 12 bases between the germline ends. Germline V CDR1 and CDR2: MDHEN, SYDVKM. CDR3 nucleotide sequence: TGTGCCAGCAGACCCAGTCTGAGCACCGGGGAGCTGTTTTTT. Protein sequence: CASRPSLSTGELFF.

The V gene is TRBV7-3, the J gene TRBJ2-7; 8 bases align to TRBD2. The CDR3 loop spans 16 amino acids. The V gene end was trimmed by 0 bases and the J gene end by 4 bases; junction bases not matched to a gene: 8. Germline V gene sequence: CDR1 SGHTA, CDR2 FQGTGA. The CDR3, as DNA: TGTGCCAGCAGCTTAACCCAGGCTAGCGGGCTATACGAGCAGTACTTC. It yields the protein CASSLTQASGLYEQYF. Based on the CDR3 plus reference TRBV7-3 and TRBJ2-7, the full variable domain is GAGVSQTPSNKVTEKGKYVELRCDPISGHTALYWYRQSLGQGPEFLIYFQGTGAADDSGLPNDRFFAVRPEGSVSTLKIQRTERGDSAVYLCASSLTQASGLYEQYFGPGTRLTVT.

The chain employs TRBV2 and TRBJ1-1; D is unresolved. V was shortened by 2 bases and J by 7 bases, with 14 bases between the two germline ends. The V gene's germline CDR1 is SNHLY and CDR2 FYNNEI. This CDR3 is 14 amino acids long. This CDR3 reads CASSENGHTVEAFF. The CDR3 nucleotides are TGTGCCAGCAGTGAAAACGGCCATACGGTTGAAGCTTTCTTT.

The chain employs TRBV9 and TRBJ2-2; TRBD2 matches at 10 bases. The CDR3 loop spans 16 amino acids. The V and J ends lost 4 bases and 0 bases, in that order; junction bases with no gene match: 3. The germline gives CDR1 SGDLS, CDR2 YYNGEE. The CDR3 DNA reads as TGTGCCAGCAGCACCGGGACTAGCGCGAACACCGGGGAGCTGTTTTTT. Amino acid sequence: CASSTGTSANTGELFF. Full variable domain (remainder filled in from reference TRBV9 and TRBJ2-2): DSGVTQTPKHLITATGQRVTLRCSPRSGDLSVYWYQQSLDQGLQFLIQYYNGEERAKGNILERFSAQQFPDLHSELNLSSLELGDSALYFCASSTGTSANTGELFFGEGSRLTVL.

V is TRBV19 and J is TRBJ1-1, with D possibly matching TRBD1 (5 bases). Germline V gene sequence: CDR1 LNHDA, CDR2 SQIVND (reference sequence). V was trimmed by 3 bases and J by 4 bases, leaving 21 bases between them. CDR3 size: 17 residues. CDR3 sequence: CASSIRQGPTLGTEAFF. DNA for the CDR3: TGTGCCAGTAGTATCCGTCAGGGACCAACCCTGGGCACTGAAGCTTTCTTT.

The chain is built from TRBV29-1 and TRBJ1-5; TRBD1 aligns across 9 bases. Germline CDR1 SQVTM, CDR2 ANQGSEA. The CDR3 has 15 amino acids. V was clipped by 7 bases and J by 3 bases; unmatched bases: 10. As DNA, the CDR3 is TGCAGCGCCCGAGTAGGGACAGGGAACAATCAGCCCCAGCATTTT. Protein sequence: CSARVGTGNNQPQHF.

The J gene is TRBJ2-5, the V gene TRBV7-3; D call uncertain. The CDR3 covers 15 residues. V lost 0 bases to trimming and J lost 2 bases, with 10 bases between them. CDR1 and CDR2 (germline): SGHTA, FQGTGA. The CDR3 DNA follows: TGTGCCAGCAGCTTAACAGGTCAAGGGCAAGAGACCCAGTACTTC. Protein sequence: CASSLTGQGQETQYF.

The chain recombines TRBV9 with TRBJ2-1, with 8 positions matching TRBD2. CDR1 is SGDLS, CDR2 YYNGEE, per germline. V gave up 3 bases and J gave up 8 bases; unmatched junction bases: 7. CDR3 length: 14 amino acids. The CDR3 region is CASSATSANDEQFF. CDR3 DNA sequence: TGTGCCAGCAGCGCGACTAGCGCTAACGATGAGCAGTTCTTC. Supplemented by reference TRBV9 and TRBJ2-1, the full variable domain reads DSGVTQTPKHLITATGQRVTLRCSPRSGDLSVYWYQQSLDQGLQFLIQYYNGEERAKGNILERFSAQQFPDLHSELNLSSLELGDSALYFCASSATSANDEQFFGPGTRLTVL.

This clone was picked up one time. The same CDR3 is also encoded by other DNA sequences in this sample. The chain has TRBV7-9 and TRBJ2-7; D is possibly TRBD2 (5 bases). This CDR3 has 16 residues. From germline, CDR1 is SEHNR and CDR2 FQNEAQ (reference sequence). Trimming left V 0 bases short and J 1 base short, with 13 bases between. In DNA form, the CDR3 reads TGTGCCAGCAGCTTAGCGCGGAGCGGACGTTCCTACGAGCAGTACTTC. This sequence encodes CASSLARSGRSYEQYF.

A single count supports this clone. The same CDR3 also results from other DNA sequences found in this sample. Here the CDR3 DNA reads TGTGCCAGCAGTTTGGGCAGCCCCTACGAGCAGTACTTC. This codes for CASSLGSPYEQYF. This chain uses TRBV28 with TRBJ2-7; D gene uncertain. Trimming shortened V by 3 bases and J by 2 bases, and 8 bases separated the two germline ends. From germline, CDR1 is MDHEN and CDR2 SYDVKM. The CDR3 totals 13 residues.

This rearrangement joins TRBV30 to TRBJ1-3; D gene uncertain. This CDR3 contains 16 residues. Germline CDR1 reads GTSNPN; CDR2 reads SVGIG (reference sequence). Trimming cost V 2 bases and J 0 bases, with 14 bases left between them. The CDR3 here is CAWSLDPSLSGNTIYF. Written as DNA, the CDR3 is TGTGCCTGGAGTCTGGACCCGAGCCTCTCTGGAAACACCATATATTTT.

CDR3 residues: CASSPAGGSYNEQFF. The CDR3 DNA reads as TGTGCCAGCAGCCCAGCAGGGGGGTCCTACAATGAGCAGTTCTTC. The J gene is TRBJ2-1, the V gene TRBV7-6, with D possibly matching TRBD1 (7 bases). Trimming stripped 5 bases from V and 1 base from J, with 12 bases between. The CDR3 consists of 15 residues. Germline V gene data show CDR1 as SGHVS and CDR2 as FNYEAQ.

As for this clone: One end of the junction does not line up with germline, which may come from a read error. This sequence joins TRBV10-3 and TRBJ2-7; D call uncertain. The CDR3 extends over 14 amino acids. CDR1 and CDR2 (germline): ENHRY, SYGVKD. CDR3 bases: TGTGCCATCAGGACGGAAGGTCCCTCCTCCGAGCAGTACTTC. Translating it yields CAIRTEGPSSEQYF.